Detailed here is one TCR beta chain. Its antigen remains unidentified. With a much larger clone just one base away, this may be a read error. This sample stems from a study of T cell repertoires in cytomegalovirus infection. Overall study: In public TCR beta signatures, there were indications of both CMV infection and matching HLA type. General study findings and limits: Cumulative public TCR beta family frequency identified carriers of CMV plus the relevant HLA. Ex vivo responses were dominated by HLA-C-restricted CMV-specific TCR beta clonotypes.

TCRdb itself ran the reads through MiXCR, one entry per CDR3 protein. In the table there are nearly 450,000 distinct CDR3 sequences, 25% to 40% of which are singletons. This CDR3 has 17 amino acids. Germline V lookup: CDR1 MNHGY, CDR2 SAAAGT. The sequencing sample was made of PBMCs. The origin of this receptor is a human donor in good health (CMV status not recorded). Some clones in this sample may be carry-over from other donors' samples. The chain carries TRBV6-8 and TRBJ1-5; 7 bases fit TRBD1. CDR3 nucleotide sequence: TGTACCAGCAGTTACGCAGGGACAGTGCATAGCAATCAGCCCCAGCATTTT. Its protein product is CTSSYAGTVHSNQPQHF.